This passage covers 4 T cell receptor beta chains from one sample sequenced in a study of regulatory T cells in long-lasting Graves disease. Relying on iRepertoire HTBI primers and Arm-PCR of CDR3 regions, the team built TCR beta libraries. A single record per CDR3 protein comes from TCRdb applying MiXCR to the multiplex PCR reads. The table records around 400,000 distinct CDR3 sequences, 15% of them present only once. Time point described: newly diagnosed GD, antithyroid drugs for less than 3 months. Extracted RNA from PBMCs served as the source of the TCR library. The sample in question was peripheral blood mononuclear cells (PBMCs), obtained at new diagnosis, from a patient treated with antithyroid drugs. These receptors came from a female donor with Graves disease.

This clonotype was seen more than once but under ten times. The junction departs from germline at one end; a sequencing error may be responsible. The chain uses TRBV2 and TRBJ2-5; unclear D gene. The CDR3 length is 13 residues. Germline loops: CDR1 SNHLY, CDR2 FYNNEI. DNA of the CDR3: TGTGCCAGCAGCGGACCGTTCCAAGAGGCCCAGTACTTC. Protein sequence: CASSGPFQEAQYF.

This clonotype was counted ten times or more. V usage is TRBV18 and J usage is TRBJ2-3, with 7 bases fitting TRBD1. From germline, CDR1 is KGHSH and CDR2 LQKENI. V lost 8 bases to trimming and J lost 4 bases; unmatched junction nucleotides: 12. CDR3 length equals 15 residues. DNA of the CDR3: TGTGCCAGCACCCGACCCGTGGACAGGCCAGATACGCAGTATTTT. Protein product: CASTRPVDRPDTQYF.

The chain links TRBV6-2 or TRBV6-3 to TRBJ2-1; possible D gene TRBD2, 6 bases. V gave up 6 bases and J gave up 7 bases, with 16 bases separating them. Germline CDR1 reads MNHEY; CDR2 reads SVGEGT. There are 14 residues in the CDR3. CDR3 protein: CASRRRGRVNEQFF. CDR3 in DNA: TGTGCCAGCAGGAGGAGGGGCAGGGTTAATGAGCAGTTCTTC.

This chain connects TRBV29-1 to TRBJ1-1; possibly TRBD1 for D (5 bases). CDR3 length equals 14 residues. Germline CDR1 SQVTM, CDR2 ANQGSEA. With 6 bases removed from V and 4 bases from J, the gap between germline ends came to 18 bases. The CDR3 region is CSVAGREGGTEAFF. The DNA of the CDR3 is TGCAGCGTCGCAGGGCGTGAGGGCGGCACTGAAGCTTTCTTT. The full variable domain, in which reference TRBV29-1 and TRBJ1-1 provide the parts outside the CDR3, is SAVISQKPSRDICQRGTSLTIQCQVDSQVTMMFWYRQQPGQSLTLIATANQGSEATYESGFVIDKFPISRPNLTFSTLTVSNMSPEDSSIYLCSVAGREGGTEAFFGQGTRLTVV.